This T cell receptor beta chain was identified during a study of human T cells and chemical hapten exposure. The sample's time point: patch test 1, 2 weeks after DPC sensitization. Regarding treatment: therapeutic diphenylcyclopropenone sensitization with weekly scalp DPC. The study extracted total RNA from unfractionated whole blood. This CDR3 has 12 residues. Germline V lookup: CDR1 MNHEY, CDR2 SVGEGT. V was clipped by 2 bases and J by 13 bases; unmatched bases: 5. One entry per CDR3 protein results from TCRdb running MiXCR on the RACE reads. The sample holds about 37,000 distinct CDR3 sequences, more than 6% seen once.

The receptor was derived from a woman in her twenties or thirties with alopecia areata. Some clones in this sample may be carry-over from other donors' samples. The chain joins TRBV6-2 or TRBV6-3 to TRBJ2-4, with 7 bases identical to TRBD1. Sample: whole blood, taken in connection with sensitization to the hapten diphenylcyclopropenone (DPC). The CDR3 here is CASSYPNRGQYF. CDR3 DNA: TGTGCCAGCAGTTACCCAAACAGGGGCCAGTACTTC.